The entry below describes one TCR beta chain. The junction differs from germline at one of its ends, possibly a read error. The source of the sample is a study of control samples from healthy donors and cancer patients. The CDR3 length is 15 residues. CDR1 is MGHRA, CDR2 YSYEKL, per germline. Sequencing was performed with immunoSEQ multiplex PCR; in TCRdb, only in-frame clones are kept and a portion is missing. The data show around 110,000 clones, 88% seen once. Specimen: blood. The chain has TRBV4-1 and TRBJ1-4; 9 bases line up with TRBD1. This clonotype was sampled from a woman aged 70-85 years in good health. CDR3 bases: TGCGCCAGCAGCCTAGAAACAGGGGGCAATGAAAAACTGCTTTTT. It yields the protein CASSLETGGNEKLLF.